This T cell receptor (beta chain) appears in the sequencing data of a study of T cell responses to AZD1222 COVID-19 vaccine (dated by TCRdb to about 2021). Regarding the complete study: A total of approximately 230 trial participants underwent TCR sequencing, of whom roughly 210 received two doses of AZD1222 and about 25 received two doses of the MenACWY control vaccine. Trial participants were enrolled by age into 18-55, 56-69 and 70-plus year subgroups, with roughly 150, 30 and 60 TCR-sequenced participants respectively. Points the paper makes about the study in general: Because no day 14 peak-response samples were available, repertoires were characterized only after the peak T cell response. The 56-69-year group was small, and its depth increase did not reach significance, likely because of low power. CD4 TCRs associated with the vaccine covered the entire spike protein, and the dominant responses were in regions 160-218 and 743-854. Participants were mostly white British, with more females than males. The authors suggested clonal diversity may have been underestimated. A significant rise in spike-specific TCR breadth and depth was observed after two AZD1222 doses relative to day 0 and relative to MenACWY recipients. Reportedly, close to half of the unique spike-specific TCRs recognized epitopes lying outside the regions that are mutated in the B.1.351 and B.1.1.7 variants. Conclusions about previously exposed vaccinees were limited because only six AZD1222 recipients were SARS-CoV-2 seropositive at baseline.

The CDR3 covers 16 residues, taking in both the cysteine and the phenylalanine. Only the CDR3 DNA stays, 48 bases, in frame from base 1. For CDR1 and CDR2, the germline V gene lists MDHEN and SYDVKM. Trimming removed 5 bases from V and 1 base from J, leaving 15 bases between the germline ends. The sample's time point label is to be understood as: about 28 days (+/-7) after the second vaccine dose. Reading the label with the study, this specimen's treatment or condition is: meningococcal conjugate vaccine given as trial control. Vaccinee samples were obtained from the UK trials COV001 and COV002, which included a single-blind randomized controlled phase 2/3 trial of AZD1222 (ChAdOx1 nCoV-19) in healthy adults. Trial participant PBMC samples were collected at day 0 and day 28 after the second dose for TCRbeta chain sequencing. The CDR3 regions of human TCRbeta chains were analyzed by immunosequencing. The source study handled its data this way. Repertoire TCRs were checked for matches against a reference library of SARS-CoV-2-specific TCRs that had been generated using the MIRA antigen-specificity platform. Breadth was defined as the fraction of unique TCRs that were SARS-CoV-2-associated, and depth was defined as the fraction of total T cells that were SARS-CoV-2-associated. Using the MIRA data, each spike-specific TCR was mapped to the spike region that the TCR reacts to and placed in a CD4 or CD8 class. Log10-transformed breadth and depth values were compared by one-way ANOVA with Sidak's multiple comparisons tests. TCRdb obtained this table from immuneACCESS and retained in-frame rearrangements with V and J assigned. These tables miss some clones; where compared with another copy, unresolved V genes account for less than half of the shortfall, and the remainder is unexplained. V and J calls and clone size are given by that table; D and trimming were obtained from the DNA. The sample table records 90,000 to 150,000 clones; more than 80% of these occur just once. Around 4.4% of the sample is held by the ten biggest clonotypes.

Points on this clone: This clone's antigen is unknown. Per-base quality was not reported, and no clone a single base away is much larger than it.

The material was peripheral blood, obtained 28 days after the second dose of the MenACWY control vaccine. This TCR came from an adult who received the MenACWY meningococcal vaccine as a control. The sequence joins TRBV28 to TRBJ1-5, and TRBD1 may be the D gene, going by 6 matching bases. Read as DNA, the sequence is TGTGCCAGCAGTCCAGCCAGGGACATCAGCAATCAGCCCCAGCATTTT. Protein translation: CASSPARDISNQPQHF.